Following are 6 T cell receptor beta chains from one sample sequenced in a study of breast tumors, draining lymph nodes, adjacent tissues. One entry per CDR3 protein, called by TCRdb with MiXCR from the multiplex PCR reads. The sample holds about 140,000 distinct CDR3 sequences, approximately 29% seen once. Samples came from axillary lymph nodes draining the breast cancer. The sample consisted of axillary lymph node tissue. These receptors were obtained from a female donor with breast cancer. Some clones in this sample may be carry-over from other donors' samples.

Details on this clonotype: Being one base from a much bigger clone, this may be a read error. The chain recombines TRBV4-1 with TRBJ2-5; D not certain. The germline gives CDR1 MGHRA, CDR2 YSYEKL. The CDR3 length is 13 residues. The CDR3 is CTSRPSVQGTQYF. In DNA, the CDR3 is TGCACCAGCAGGCCAAGCGTCCAAGGGACCCAGTACTTC.

This clonotype was detected a few times. V is TRBV5-1 and J is TRBJ1-1, with 8 nucleotides matching TRBD1. This CDR3 spans 14 amino acids. Germline V CDR1 and CDR2: SGHRS, YFSETQ. Trimming removed 7 bases from V and 5 bases from J; junction bases left unmatched: 10. The CDR3 loop reads CASGNAGGLTEAFF. The CDR3 DNA reads as TGCGCCAGCGGAAACGCAGGGGGCTTGACTGAAGCTTTCTTT.

Comment on this clonotype: The junction and the germline gene differ at one end; a read error may be behind it. This rearrangement joins TRBV4-2 to TRBJ1-2; D remains unclear. This CDR3 is 14 amino acids long. Per germline, CDR1 LGHNA and CDR2 YNFKEQ. The CDR3 DNA sequence: TGTGCCAGCAGCCAAGACCCTTCTAACTATGGCCACACCTTC. Encoded protein: CASSQDPSNYGHTF.

At least ten counts were recorded for this clonotype. The J gene is TRBJ1-2, the V gene TRBV28; 8 nucleotides agree with TRBD1. Germline CDR1 reads MDHEN; CDR2 reads SYDVKM. J was trimmed by 5 bases and V by 7 bases; bases with no gene match: 3. The CDR3 extends over 12 amino acids. The CDR3: CASTYRGYGYTF. DNA of the CDR3: TGTGCCAGCACCTACAGGGGGTATGGCTACACCTTC.

The J gene is TRBJ2-3, the V gene TRBV29-1; the match to TRBD1 covers 11 bases. After removal of 5 bases from V and 4 bases from J, the junction contained 5 bases not matched to a gene. Germline V lookup: CDR1 SQVTM, CDR2 ANQGSEA. This CDR3 has 14 residues. DNA of the CDR3: TGCAGCGTTACGAGGGGACAGGGGGCAGATACGCAGTATTTT. Translated: CSVTRGQGADTQYF.

Worth noting for this clonotype: This may come from a read error, since a much larger clone is one base off. This CDR3 is CASSVGRTTGELFF. DNA of the CDR3: TGTGCCAGCAGCGTGGGACGGACCACCGGGGAGCTGTTTTTT. J is TRBJ2-2 and V is TRBV5-5; D possibly uses TRBD1 or TRBD2 (5 bases each). The CDR3 covers 14 residues. Germline CDR1 reads SGHKS; CDR2 reads YYEKEE (reference sequence). V dropped 4 bases and J dropped 4 bases, with 11 bases sitting between them.